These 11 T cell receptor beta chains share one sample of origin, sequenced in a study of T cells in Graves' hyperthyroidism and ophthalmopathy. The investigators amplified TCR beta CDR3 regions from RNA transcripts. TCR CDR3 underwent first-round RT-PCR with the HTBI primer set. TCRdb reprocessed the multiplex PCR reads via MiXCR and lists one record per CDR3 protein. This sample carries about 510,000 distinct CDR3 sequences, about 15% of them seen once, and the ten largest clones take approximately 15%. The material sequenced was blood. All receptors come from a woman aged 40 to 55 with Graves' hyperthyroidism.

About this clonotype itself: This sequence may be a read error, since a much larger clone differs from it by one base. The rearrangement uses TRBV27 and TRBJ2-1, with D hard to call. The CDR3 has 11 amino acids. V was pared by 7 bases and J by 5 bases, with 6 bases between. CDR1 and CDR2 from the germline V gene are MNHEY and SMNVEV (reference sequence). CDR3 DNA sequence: TGTGCCAGCATTTTTAACAATGAGCAGTTCTTC. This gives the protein CASIFNNEQFF.

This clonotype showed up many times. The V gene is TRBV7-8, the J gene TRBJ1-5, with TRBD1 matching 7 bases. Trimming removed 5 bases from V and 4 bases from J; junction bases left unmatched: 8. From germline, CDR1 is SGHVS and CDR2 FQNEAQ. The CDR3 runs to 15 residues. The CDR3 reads CASSTAGTENQPQHF. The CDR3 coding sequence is TGTGCCAGCAGCACCGCCGGGACAGAAAATCAGCCCCAGCATTTT.

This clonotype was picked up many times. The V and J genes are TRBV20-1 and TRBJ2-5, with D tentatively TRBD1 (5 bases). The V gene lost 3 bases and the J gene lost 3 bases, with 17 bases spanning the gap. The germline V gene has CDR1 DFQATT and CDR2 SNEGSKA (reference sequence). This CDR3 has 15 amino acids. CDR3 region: CSASFVRAQKETQYF. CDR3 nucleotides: TGCAGTGCTAGCTTTGTCAGGGCCCAGAAAGAGACCCAGTACTTC.

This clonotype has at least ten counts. CDR3 loop: CASSPDREKLFF. The CDR3 nucleotides read TGTGCCAGCAGCCCCGACAGGGAAAAACTGTTTTTT. The chain is built from TRBV2 and TRBJ1-4, with D possibly being TRBD1 (6 bases). The CDR3 sequence is 12 residues long. Germline V lookup: CDR1 SNHLY, CDR2 FYNNEI. V was pared by 6 bases and J by 8 bases, with 10 bases between.

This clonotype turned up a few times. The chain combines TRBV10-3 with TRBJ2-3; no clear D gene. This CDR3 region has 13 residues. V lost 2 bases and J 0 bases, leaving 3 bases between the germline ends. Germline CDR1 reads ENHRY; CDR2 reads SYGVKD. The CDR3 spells CAISETSTDTQYF. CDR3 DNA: TGTGCCATCAGTGAGACTAGCACAGATACGCAGTATTTT.

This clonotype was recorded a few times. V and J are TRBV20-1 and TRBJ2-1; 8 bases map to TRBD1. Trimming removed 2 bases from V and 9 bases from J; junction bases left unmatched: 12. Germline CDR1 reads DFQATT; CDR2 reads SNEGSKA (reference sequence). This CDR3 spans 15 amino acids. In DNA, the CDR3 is TGCAGTGCTAGACCCCTCCAGGGGGCCCGGGGTGAGCAGTTCTTC. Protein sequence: CSARPLQGARGEQFF.

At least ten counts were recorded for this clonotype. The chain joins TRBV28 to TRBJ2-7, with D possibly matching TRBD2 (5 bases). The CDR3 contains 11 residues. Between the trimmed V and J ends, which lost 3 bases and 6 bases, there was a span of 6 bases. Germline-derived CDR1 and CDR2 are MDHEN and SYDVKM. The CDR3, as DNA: TGTGCCAGCAGTTTTGAGGGCGAGCAGTACTTC. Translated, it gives CASSFEGEQYF.

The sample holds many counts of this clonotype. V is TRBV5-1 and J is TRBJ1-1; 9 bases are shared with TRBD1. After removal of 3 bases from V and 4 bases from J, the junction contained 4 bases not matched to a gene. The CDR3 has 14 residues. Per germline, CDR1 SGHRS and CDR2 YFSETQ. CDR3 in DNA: TGCGCCAGCAGCTCACAGGGGGCGGTCACTGAAGCTTTCTTT. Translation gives CASSSQGAVTEAFF.

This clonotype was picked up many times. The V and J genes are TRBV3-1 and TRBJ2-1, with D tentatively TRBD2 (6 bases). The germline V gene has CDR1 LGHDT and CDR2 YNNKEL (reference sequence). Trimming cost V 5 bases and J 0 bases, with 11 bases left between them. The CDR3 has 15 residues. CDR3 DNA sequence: TGTGCCAGCAGCTGGGACTTTACCTCCTACAATGAGCAGTTCTTC. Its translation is CASSWDFTSYNEQFF.

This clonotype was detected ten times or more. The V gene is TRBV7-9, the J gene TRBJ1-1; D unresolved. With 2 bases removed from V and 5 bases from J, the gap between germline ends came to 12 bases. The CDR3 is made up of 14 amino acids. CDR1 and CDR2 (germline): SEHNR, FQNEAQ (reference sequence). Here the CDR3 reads CASSLFQTTTEAFF. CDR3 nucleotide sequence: TGTGCCAGCAGCTTATTTCAGACGACTACTGAAGCTTTCTTT.

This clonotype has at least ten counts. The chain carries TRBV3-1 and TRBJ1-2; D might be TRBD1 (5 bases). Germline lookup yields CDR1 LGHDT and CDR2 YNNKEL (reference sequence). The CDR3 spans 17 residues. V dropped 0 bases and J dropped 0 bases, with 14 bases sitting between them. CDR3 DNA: TGTGCCAGCAGCCAAGATGGGGCAGGCTTAGCTAACTATGGCTACACCTTC. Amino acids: CASSQDGAGLANYGYTF.